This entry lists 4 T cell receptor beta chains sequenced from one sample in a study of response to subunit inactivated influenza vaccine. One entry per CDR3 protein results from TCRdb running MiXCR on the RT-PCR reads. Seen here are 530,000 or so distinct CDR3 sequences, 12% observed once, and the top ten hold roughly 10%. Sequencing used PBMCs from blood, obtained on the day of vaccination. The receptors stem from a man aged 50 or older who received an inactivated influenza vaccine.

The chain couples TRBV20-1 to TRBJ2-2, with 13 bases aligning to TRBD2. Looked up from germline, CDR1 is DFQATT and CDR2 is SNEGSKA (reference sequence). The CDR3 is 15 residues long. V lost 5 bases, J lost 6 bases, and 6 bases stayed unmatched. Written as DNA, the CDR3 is TGCAGTGCTTCCGGGACTAGCGGGATAGCCGGGGAGCTGTTTTTT. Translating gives CSASGTSGIAGELFF.

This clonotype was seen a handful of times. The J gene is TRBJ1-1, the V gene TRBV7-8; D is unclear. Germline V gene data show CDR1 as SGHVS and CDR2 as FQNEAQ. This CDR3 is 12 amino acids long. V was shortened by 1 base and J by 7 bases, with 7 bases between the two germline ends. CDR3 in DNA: TGTGCCAGCAGCTTAGTGAAGGGTGAAGCTTTCTTT. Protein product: CASSLVKGEAFF.

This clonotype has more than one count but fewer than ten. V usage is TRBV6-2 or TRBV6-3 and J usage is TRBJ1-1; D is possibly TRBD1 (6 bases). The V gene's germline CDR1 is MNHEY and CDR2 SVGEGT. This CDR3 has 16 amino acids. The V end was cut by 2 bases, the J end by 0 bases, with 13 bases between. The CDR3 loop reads CASSYLLGQMNTEAFF. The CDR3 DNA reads TGTGCCAGCAGTTACCTCCTCGGACAGATGAACACTGAAGCTTTCTTT.

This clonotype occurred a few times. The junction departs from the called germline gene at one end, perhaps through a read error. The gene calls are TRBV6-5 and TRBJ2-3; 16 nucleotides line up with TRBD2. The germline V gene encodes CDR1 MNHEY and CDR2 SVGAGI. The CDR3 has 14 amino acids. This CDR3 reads CASRLGTSGGASIF. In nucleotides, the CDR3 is TGTGCCAGCAGACTCGGGACTAGCGGGGGGGCATCCATATTT.